These T cell receptor beta chains were read from a single sample in a study of blood T cell repertoires in COVID-19. Profiled with immunoSEQ multiplex PCR; TCRdb holds only in-frame clones, not every one. The table includes 200,000 to 250,000 clones, around 86% detected once. Sequencing was done on a sample of peripheral blood. Every receptor here comes from a woman in her 70s with active or convalescent COVID-19. The CDR3 runs from the conserved cysteine through the conserved F or W. Fields, in order: J gene, clone size, D gene, V gene, CDR3 protein, CDR3 DNA. The D gene is left open where the match is weak. The size field is filled for only some rows; it gives once, few, many or a size class.

j_call: TRBJ1-6; clone_size: few; d_call: -; v_call: TRBV28; cdr3_aa: CASSSGLGSPLHF; cdr3_nt: TGTGCCAGCAGTTCAGGGTTAGGGTCACCCCTCCACTTT
j_call: TRBJ2-3; clone_size: -; d_call: -; v_call: TRBV29-1; cdr3_aa: CSGTSGFADTQYF; cdr3_nt: TGCAGCGGTACATCCGGGTTCGCAGATACGCAGTATTTT
j_call: TRBJ2-7; clone_size: -; d_call: TRBD1; v_call: TRBV4-1; cdr3_aa: CASSPYQGAWEQYF; cdr3_nt: TGCGCCAGCAGCCCCTATCAGGGGGCGTGGGAGCAGTACTTC
j_call: TRBJ1-3; clone_size: -; d_call: -; v_call: TRBV7-9; cdr3_aa: CASSLDAARSGNTIYF; cdr3_nt: TGTGCCAGCAGCTTAGACGCCGCCAGATCTGGAAACACCATATATTTT
j_call: TRBJ1-5; clone_size: -; d_call: TRBD1; v_call: TRBV6-5; cdr3_aa: CASSRGQGFNQPQHF; cdr3_nt: TGTGCCAGCAGCAGAGGACAGGGATTCAATCAGCCCCAGCATTTT
j_call: TRBJ1-1; clone_size: -; d_call: -; v_call: TRBV21-1; cdr3_aa: CARDKNTEAFF; cdr3_nt: TGTGCCAGGGACAAGAACACTGAAGCTTTCTTT
j_call: TRBJ2-2; clone_size: -; d_call: TRBD2; v_call: TRBV14; cdr3_aa: CASSQDLIRGVRTGELFF; cdr3_nt: TGTGCCAGCAGCCAAGATCTGATACGGGGGGTGAGGACCGGGGAGCTGTTTTTT
j_call: TRBJ1-5; clone_size: -; d_call: -; v_call: TRBV28; cdr3_aa: CAAGVWGILNQPQHF; cdr3_nt: TGTGCCGCGGGGGTGTGGGGCATCCTCAATCAGCCCCAGCATTTT
j_call: TRBJ1-1; clone_size: -; d_call: -; v_call: TRBV19; cdr3_aa: CASFPNGGLDLNTEAFF; cdr3_nt: TGTGCCAGTTTCCCAAATGGGGGCCTGGACTTGAACACTGAAGCTTTCTTT
j_call: TRBJ2-7; clone_size: -; d_call: TRBD1; v_call: TRBV19; cdr3_aa: CASSSPGGPYEQYF; cdr3_nt: TGTGCCAGTAGTAGCCCAGGGGGCCCCTACGAGCAGTACTTC
j_call: TRBJ1-3; clone_size: -; d_call: TRBD1; v_call: TRBV6-1; cdr3_aa: CASRERQGATGNTIYF; cdr3_nt: TGTGCCAGCAGAGAAAGGCAGGGGGCGACTGGAAACACCATATATTTT
j_call: TRBJ1-4; clone_size: once; d_call: -; v_call: TRBV4-3; cdr3_aa: CASSQGTAAANEKLFF; cdr3_nt: TGCGCCAGCAGCCAAGGAACGGCGGCCGCTAATGAAAAACTGTTTTTT
j_call: TRBJ1-5; clone_size: -; d_call: -; v_call: TRBV18; cdr3_aa: CASSPREGGDTNQPQHF; cdr3_nt: TGTGCCAGCTCACCTAGGGAGGGGGGCGACACTAATCAGCCCCAGCATTTT
j_call: TRBJ1-1; clone_size: -; d_call: -; v_call: TRBV27; cdr3_aa: CASRLGQVNTEAFF; cdr3_nt: TGTGCCAGCCGCTTGGGGCAGGTGAACACTGAAGCTTTCTTT
j_call: TRBJ1-6; clone_size: few; d_call: -; v_call: TRBV6-4; cdr3_aa: CASSDSSYSPLHF; cdr3_nt: TGTGCCAGCAGCGACTCTAGCTATTCACCCCTCCACTTT
j_call: TRBJ2-7; clone_size: few; d_call: -; v_call: TRBV19; cdr3_aa: CASESVSTYEQYF; cdr3_nt: TGTGCCAGCGAATCGGTTTCAACCTACGAGCAGTACTTC
j_call: TRBJ1-5; clone_size: few; d_call: TRBD1; v_call: TRBV2; cdr3_aa: CAISTGVSNQPQHF; cdr3_nt: TGTGCCATTTCAACAGGGGTGAGCAATCAGCCCCAGCATTTT
j_call: TRBJ2-3; clone_size: -; d_call: -; v_call: TRBV3-1/TRBV3-2; cdr3_aa: CASSQVGPDTQYF; cdr3_nt: TGTGCCAGCAGCCAAGTTGGGCCAGATACGCAGTATTTT
j_call: TRBJ1-4; clone_size: -; d_call: TRBD1; v_call: TRBV9; cdr3_aa: CASSAGTATNEKLFF; cdr3_nt: TGTGCCAGCAGCGCAGGGACAGCAACTAATGAAAAACTGTTTTTT
j_call: TRBJ2-3; clone_size: -; d_call: -; v_call: TRBV27; cdr3_aa: CASSSLQGNTQYF; cdr3_nt: TGTGCCAGCAGTTCCCTACAGGGAAATACGCAGTATTTT
j_call: TRBJ2-6; clone_size: -; d_call: -; v_call: TRBV4-2; cdr3_aa: CASSIRDNYSGANVLTF; cdr3_nt: TGTGCCAGCAGCATCCGGGACAACTACTCTGGGGCCAACGTCCTGACTTTC
j_call: TRBJ2-3; clone_size: -; d_call: TRBD2; v_call: TRBV2; cdr3_aa: CARGLPRGTRRGTDTQYF; cdr3_nt: TGTGCCAGGGGCCTGCCTCGGGGGACTAGGAGAGGGACAGATACGCAGTATTTT
j_call: TRBJ1-2; clone_size: -; d_call: -; v_call: TRBV27; cdr3_aa: CASSFEGGKYGYTF; cdr3_nt: TGTGCCAGCAGTTTTGAGGGGGGGAAGTATGGCTACACCTTC
j_call: TRBJ2-2; clone_size: -; d_call: TRBD2; v_call: TRBV7-2; cdr3_aa: CASSLIAGSNTGELFF; cdr3_nt: TGTGCCAGCAGCTTAATAGCGGGGTCGAACACCGGGGAGCTGTTTTTT
j_call: TRBJ1-1; clone_size: -; d_call: -; v_call: TRBV24-1; cdr3_aa: CATSVGQRTEAFF; cdr3_nt: TGTGCCACCAGTGTTGGACAGCGCACTGAAGCTTTCTTT
j_call: TRBJ1-5; clone_size: -; d_call: -; v_call: TRBV28; cdr3_aa: CASSLTGRINQPQHF; cdr3_nt: TGTGCCAGCAGTTTAACAGGGAGAATCAATCAGCCCCAGCATTTT
j_call: TRBJ2-5; clone_size: -; d_call: TRBD2; v_call: TRBV7-2; cdr3_aa: CASSSEPGLAGGPAQYF; cdr3_nt: TGTGCCAGCAGCTCCGAGCCGGGACTAGCGGGGGGGCCGGCCCAGTACTTC
j_call: TRBJ1-4; clone_size: -; d_call: -; v_call: TRBV5-4; cdr3_aa: CASSPEPVLNEKLFF; cdr3_nt: TGTGCCAGCAGCCCGGAGCCCGTTCTGAATGAAAAACTGTTTTTT
j_call: TRBJ1-1; clone_size: -; d_call: -; v_call: TRBV18; cdr3_aa: CASSFEEMNTEAFF; cdr3_nt: TGTGCCAGCTCCTTCGAGGAGATGAACACTGAAGCTTTCTTT
j_call: TRBJ1-1; clone_size: few; d_call: TRBD1; v_call: TRBV15; cdr3_aa: CATSSRQGARGNTEAFF; cdr3_nt: TGTGCCACCAGCAGTCGACAGGGGGCGAGGGGTAACACTGAAGCTTTCTTT
j_call: TRBJ1-6; clone_size: -; d_call: -; v_call: TRBV20-1; cdr3_aa: CGWTRNSPLHF; cdr3_nt: TGCGGATGGACTCGAAATTCACCCCTCCACTTT
j_call: TRBJ1-1; clone_size: -; d_call: -; v_call: TRBV7-2; cdr3_aa: CASSLSGASTEAFF; cdr3_nt: TGTGCCAGCAGCTTATCAGGGGCTAGCACTGAAGCTTTCTTT
j_call: TRBJ1-4; clone_size: -; d_call: -; v_call: TRBV29-1; cdr3_aa: CSVEGGVGTYGPGEKLFF; cdr3_nt: TGCAGCGTTGAAGGCGGGGTGGGGACGTACGGTCCAGGTGAAAAACTGTTTTTT
j_call: TRBJ2-7; clone_size: -; d_call: TRBD2; v_call: TRBV6-5; cdr3_aa: CASMSAGGSGNEQYF; cdr3_nt: TGTGCCTCCATGAGCGCGGGGGGTTCGGGGAACGAGCAGTACTTC
j_call: TRBJ1-1; clone_size: once; d_call: TRBD1; v_call: TRBV29-1; cdr3_aa: CSGGEGDRGTEAFF; cdr3_nt: TGCAGCGGCGGGGAGGGGGACAGGGGGACTGAAGCTTTCTTT
j_call: TRBJ2-2; clone_size: -; d_call: TRBD2; v_call: TRBV4-3; cdr3_aa: CARSQVWGRGGGAGELFF; cdr3_nt: TGCGCCCGCAGCCAAGTCTGGGGCCGGGGGGGAGGCGCCGGGGAGCTGTTTTTT
j_call: TRBJ2-5; clone_size: once; d_call: -; v_call: TRBV3-1/TRBV3-2; cdr3_aa: CASSQGPTGNRETQYF; cdr3_nt: TGTGCCAGCAGCCAAGGGCCCACGGGAAATCGGGAGACCCAGTACTTC
j_call: TRBJ2-2; clone_size: -; d_call: TRBD2; v_call: TRBV5-4; cdr3_aa: CASSLGTSGAGELFF; cdr3_nt: TGTGCCAGCAGCTTAGGGACTAGCGGGGCCGGGGAGCTGTTTTTT
j_call: TRBJ2-6; clone_size: -; d_call: -; v_call: TRBV6-5; cdr3_aa: CASRLGGSGANVLTF; cdr3_nt: TGTGCCAGCCGCCTCGGGGGTTCTGGGGCCAACGTCCTGACTTTC
j_call: TRBJ2-7; clone_size: -; d_call: -; v_call: TRBV7-2; cdr3_aa: CASSQINEQYF; cdr3_nt: TGTGCCAGCAGCCAGATTAACGAGCAGTACTTC
j_call: TRBJ2-7; clone_size: -; d_call: TRBD1; v_call: TRBV27; cdr3_aa: CATSTGGLEQYF; cdr3_nt: TGTGCCACCTCGACAGGGGGCCTGGAGCAGTACTTC
j_call: TRBJ1-1; clone_size: few; d_call: -; v_call: TRBV19; cdr3_aa: CASGRAGTEAFF; cdr3_nt: TGTGCCAGTGGTCGAGCGGGCACTGAAGCTTTCTTT
j_call: TRBJ2-2; clone_size: -; d_call: -; v_call: TRBV5-1; cdr3_aa: CASFGAGETGELFF; cdr3_nt: TGCGCCAGCTTCGGGGCAGGGGAGACCGGGGAGCTGTTTTTT
j_call: TRBJ2-7; clone_size: -; d_call: -; v_call: TRBV4-3; cdr3_aa: CASSQGGWGEGEQYF; cdr3_nt: TGCGCCAGCAGCCAAGGGGGATGGGGTGAGGGCGAGCAGTACTTC
j_call: TRBJ1-3; clone_size: once; d_call: -; v_call: TRBV27; cdr3_aa: CASSLRGIGNTIYF; cdr3_nt: TGTGCCAGCAGTTTGCGAGGGATAGGAAACACCATATATTTT
j_call: TRBJ2-7; clone_size: once; d_call: -; v_call: TRBV7-9; cdr3_aa: CASSLGQPPYEQYF; cdr3_nt: TGTGCCAGCAGCTTAGGACAGCCCCCCTACGAGCAGTACTTC
j_call: TRBJ1-2; clone_size: -; d_call: -; v_call: TRBV5-6; cdr3_aa: CASSEGTSHYGYTF; cdr3_nt: TGTGCCAGCAGCGAGGGGACATCCCACTATGGCTACACCTTC
j_call: TRBJ1-1; clone_size: -; d_call: TRBD1; v_call: TRBV6-5; cdr3_aa: CASHRGPRTEAFF; cdr3_nt: TGTGCCTCGCACAGGGGGCCGCGGACTGAAGCTTTCTTT
j_call: TRBJ2-7; clone_size: -; d_call: -; v_call: TRBV7-2; cdr3_aa: CASSLEAGSSYEQYF; cdr3_nt: TGTGCCAGCAGCTTAGAGGCAGGGTCCTCCTACGAGCAGTACTTC
j_call: TRBJ1-2; clone_size: -; d_call: -; v_call: TRBV2; cdr3_aa: CASSQANVYGYTF; cdr3_nt: TGTGCCAGCAGTCAGGCGAATGTCTATGGCTACACCTTC
j_call: TRBJ2-7; clone_size: -; d_call: TRBD2; v_call: TRBV5-1; cdr3_aa: CASSPQTSGPYEQYF; cdr3_nt: TGCGCCAGCAGCCCACAGACTAGCGGCCCCTACGAGCAGTACTTC
j_call: TRBJ1-2; clone_size: -; d_call: -; v_call: TRBV6-5; cdr3_aa: CASSYAVVRNSDGYTF; cdr3_nt: TGTGCCAGCAGTTATGCGGTGGTGAGGAATTCAGATGGCTACACCTTC
j_call: TRBJ1-1; clone_size: -; d_call: TRBD1; v_call: TRBV9; cdr3_aa: CASSATGGINTEAFF; cdr3_nt: TGTGCCAGCAGCGCGACAGGGGGTATAAACACTGAAGCTTTCTTT
j_call: TRBJ1-1; clone_size: -; d_call: TRBD1; v_call: TRBV10-2; cdr3_aa: CASKGQGAGEAFF; cdr3_nt: TGCGCCAGCAAGGGACAGGGGGCAGGTGAAGCTTTCTTT
j_call: TRBJ2-7; clone_size: -; d_call: -; v_call: TRBV11-2; cdr3_aa: CASNSGTEPYEQYF; cdr3_nt: TGTGCCAGCAACTCCGGGACTGAACCCTACGAGCAGTACTTC
j_call: TRBJ1-5; clone_size: -; d_call: TRBD1; v_call: TRBV6-5; cdr3_aa: CASSPTGTGFQPQHF; cdr3_nt: TGTGCCAGCAGTCCAACCGGGACAGGGTTCCAGCCCCAGCATTTT
j_call: TRBJ2-5; clone_size: -; d_call: TRBD1; v_call: TRBV6-2/TRBV6-3; cdr3_aa: CASSYDREETQYF; cdr3_nt: TGTGCCAGCAGTTACGACAGGGAAGAGACCCAGTACTTC